This TCR beta chain is drawn from a study of blood T cell repertoires in COVID-19. Study details: COVID-19 samples collected from the United States, Italy and Spain covered acute and convalescent phases. T cells, B-cell-depleted T cells, or PBMCs provided the cDNA or gDNA that served as material.

Per the original data handling: Estimation of nucleated cell counts was performed using reference gene primer amplification. Using immunoSEQ multiplex PCR, the repertoire was profiled, and TCRdb retains in-frame clones only, with some absent. That table furnishes V, J and clone size, whereas the DNA furnished D and trimming. The sample records more than 75,000 clones, around 88% being singletons. The CDR3 contains 13 residues. Between the trimmed V and J ends, which lost 2 bases and 5 bases, there was a span of 9 bases. As regards this clone: The same CDR3 is also encoded by other DNA sequences in this sample.

The rearrangement joins TRBV12-3 or TRBV12-4 to TRBJ2-5; possible D gene TRBD2, 5 bases. Material for sequencing was peripheral blood. This TCR was recovered from an elderly woman with acute or convalescent COVID-19. CDR3 in amino acids: CASSLSGSETQYF. The CDR3 DNA reads TGTGCCAGCAGTTTATCGGGGAGCGAGACCCAGTACTTC.